Following are 10 T cell receptor beta chains from one sample sequenced in a study of technical replicates of blood from a handful of donors. Produced via immunoSEQ multiplex PCR; TCRdb's table is partial and in-frame only. The data contain about 72,000 clones, 80% to 95% of them singletons. The sequencing input was T cells isolated from PBMCs. These receptors were collected from a human donor in good health.

This clone was seen a handful of times. The chain combines TRBV9 with TRBJ1-1; 10 bases map to TRBD1. The germline V gene encodes CDR1 SGDLS and CDR2 YYNGEE. V shed 7 bases and J 4 bases; nucleotides not matched to a gene: 7. This CDR3 is built from 14 residues. CDR3 residues: CASGGTGEFTEAFF. As DNA, the CDR3 is TGTGCCAGCGGTGGGACAGGGGAGTTCACTGAAGCTTTCTTT.

This rearrangement joins TRBV9 to TRBJ2-1, with 10 bases matching TRBD1. The CDR3 has 13 amino acids. The trim removed 3 bases at V and 9 bases at J, leaving 3 bases unmatched. Germline V gene data show CDR1 as SGDLS and CDR2 as YYNGEE. The chain's CDR3 is CASSGQGASEQFF. DNA for the CDR3: TGTGCCAGCAGCGGACAGGGGGCGAGTGAGCAGTTCTTC.

This clone occurred once. The sample holds other DNA sequences that translate to the same CDR3. The chain is built from TRBV30 and TRBJ1-2; D gene ambiguous. Trimming pared 2 bases from V and 0 bases from J, leaving 10 bases between. Germline V gene data show CDR1 as GTSNPN and CDR2 as SVGIG (reference sequence). The CDR3 extends over 14 amino acids. The CDR3: CAWSRGESNYGYTF. The CDR3 coding sequence is TGTGCCTGGAGTCGGGGAGAGTCTAACTATGGCTACACCTTC. The whole variable domain, remainder taken from reference TRBV30 and TRBJ1-2, is SQTIHQWPATLVQPVGSPLSLECTVEGTSNPNLYWYRQAAGRGLQLLFYSVGIGQISSEVPQNLSASRPQDRQFILSSKKLLLSDSGFYLCAWSRGESNYGYTFGSGTRLTVV.

This rearrangement joins TRBV28 to TRBJ1-1; D gene ambiguous. Germline CDR1 and CDR2: MDHEN and SYDVKM. The CDR3 is made up of 11 amino acids. V was pared by 4 bases and J by 9 bases, with 9 bases between. CDR3 bases: TGTGCCAGCAGTTCTCTTCCCCAAGCTTTCTTT. It is translated as CASSSLPQAFF. The full variable domain, with the rest looked up from reference TRBV28 and TRBJ1-1, is DVKVTQSSRYLVKRTGEKVFLECVQDMDHENMFWYRQDPGLGLRLIYFSYDVKMKEKGDIPEGYSVSREKKERFSLILESASTNQTSMYLCASSSLPQAFFGQGTRLTVV.

This clone was recorded a few times. J is TRBJ1-1 and V is TRBV19; D is unclear. The CDR3 sequence is 15 residues long. The germline V and J ends were trimmed by 0 bases and 0 bases, with 8 bases remaining between them. Germline CDR1 LNHDA, CDR2 SQIVND (reference sequence). CDR3 sequence: CASSIDDEVNTEAFF. The CDR3 DNA sequence: TGTGCCAGTAGTATAGACGATGAGGTGAACACTGAAGCTTTCTTT.

This chain connects TRBV19 to TRBJ1-1; 7 positions agree with TRBD1. From germline, CDR1 is LNHDA and CDR2 SQIVND (reference sequence). J was trimmed by 1 base and V by 7 bases; bases with no gene match: 9. The CDR3 is 15 residues long. The CDR3 DNA sequence: TGTGCCAGTATAGGTTTGGGACAGCCGAACACTGAAGCTTTCTTT. This gives the protein CASIGLGQPNTEAFF.

The chain couples TRBV5-6 to TRBJ2-2; unclear D gene. Trimming cost V 2 bases and J 3 bases, with 5 bases left between them. The CDR3 sequence is 13 residues long. Germline CDR1 SGHDT, CDR2 YYEEEE. CDR3 bases: TGTGCCAGCAGCTTTCGGTACACCGGGGAGCTGTTTTTT. Its translation is CASSFRYTGELFF.

The rearrangement joins TRBV7-8 to TRBJ2-1, with 10 bases lining up with TRBD2. The germline V gene encodes CDR1 SGHVS and CDR2 FQNEAQ. J gave up 10 bases and V 0 bases, and 9 bases lay outside the gene matches. The CDR3 has 16 amino acids. The CDR3 sequence: CASSLAGQREGREQFF. In nucleotides, the CDR3 is TGTGCCAGCAGCTTAGCGGGACAGCGGGAGGGCAGAGAGCAGTTCTTC.

The chain couples TRBV5-8 to TRBJ2-7, with D perhaps matching TRBD1 (5 bases). The length of the CDR3 is 14 residues. Germline lookup yields CDR1 SGHTS and CDR2 YDEGEE. Trimming stripped 1 base from V and 6 bases from J, with 14 bases between. As DNA, the CDR3 is TGTGCCAGCAGCTTGATGCAGGGATCCCTCGAGCAGTACTTC. Translated: CASSLMQGSLEQYF. Based on the CDR3 plus reference TRBV5-8 and TRBJ2-7, the full variable domain is EAGVTQSPTHLIKTRGQQATLRCSPISGHTSVYWYQQALGLGLQFLLWYDEGEERNRGNFPPRFSGRQFPNYSSELNVNALELEDSALYLCASSLMQGSLEQYFGPGTRLTVT.

The chain uses TRBV7-2 and TRBJ1-5; no definite D call. Trimming took off 5 bases at V and 3 bases at J, with 5 bases between the two ends. CDR1 is SGHTA and CDR2 is FQGNSA in the germline V gene. CDR3 size: 12 residues. The CDR3 nucleotides are TGTGCCAGCAGCCTAACCAATCAGCCCCAGCATTTT. It codes for CASSLTNQPQHF.